Below, 21 T cell receptor beta chains from the same sample are listed, as sequenced in a study of shared clonotypes between healthy human individuals. Naive CD8 isolation took CD45RO-negative cells positively selected for CCR7 and excluded terminally differentiated effector memory CD45RA+ cells. Clones were sequenced by immunoSEQ multiplex PCR, and TCRdb holds only the in-frame ones, with some missing. The table has about 680,000 clones, 92% seen once. The specimen was naive CD8+ T cells sorted from blood. The receptors shown here come from a man aged 25-45 years in good health.

J is TRBJ2-5 and V is TRBV10-2; no clear D gene. This CDR3 has 11 amino acids. Trimming took 0 bases from V and 5 from J, leaving 1 base between them. Germline CDR1 and CDR2: WSHSY and SAAADI. The CDR3 DNA reads TGCGCCAGCAGTGAGTCGGAGACCCAGTACTTC. Its protein product is CASSESETQYF.

This sequence joins TRBV12-5 and TRBJ1-1; TRBD1 is a possible D gene (5 bases). The CDR3 has 13 residues. Germline V gene sequence: CDR1 LGHNT, CDR2 FRNRAP. Trimming stripped 5 bases from V and 4 bases from J, with 11 bases between. The CDR3 sequence is CASGRSGGTEAFF. The CDR3 nucleotides are TGTGCTAGTGGTCGAAGCGGGGGCACTGAAGCTTTCTTT.

The chain has TRBV14 and TRBJ2-1; no clear D gene. CDR3 length equals 15 residues. The ends were cut back, 1 base at V and 0 bases at J, with 7 bases in the middle. CDR1 is SGHDN, CDR2 FVKESK, per germline. CDR3 nucleotide sequence: TGTGCCAGCAGCCAAGCCGAAAGCTCCTACAATGAGCAGTTCTTC. This sequence encodes CASSQAESSYNEQFF.

This chain joins TRBV7-4 and TRBJ2-7; D may be TRBD2 (7 bases). CDR3 length: 18 residues. The germline V gene encodes CDR1 SGHVT and CDR2 SQSDAQ. With 5 bases removed from V and 0 bases from J, the gap between germline ends came to 23 bases. The CDR3 sequence is CASSAEGGASGSSYEQYF. CDR3 coding DNA: TGTGCCAGCAGCGCAGAAGGGGGGGCTAGCGGAAGCTCCTACGAGCAGTACTTC. Drawing the rest from reference TRBV7-4 and TRBJ2-7, the complete variable domain is GAGVSQSPRYKVAKRGRDVALRCDSISGHVTLYWYRQTLGQGSEVLTYSQSDAQRDKSGRPSGRFSAERPERSVSTLKIQRTEQGDSAVYLCASSAEGGASGSSYEQYFGPGTRLTVT.

In its sample, this clone was seen once. The chain carries TRBV27 and TRBJ2-1, with 12 bases lining up with TRBD2. CDR1 and CDR2 from the germline V gene are MNHEY and SMNVEV (reference sequence). This CDR3 is 15 amino acids long. The trim removed 2 bases at V and 8 bases at J, leaving 4 bases unmatched. CDR3 in DNA: TGTGCCAGCAGTTTAGAGACTAGCGGGAGAGATGAGCAGTTCTTC. This gives the protein CASSLETSGRDEQFF.

The gene calls are TRBV28 and TRBJ2-1; 9 positions match TRBD2. Germline lookup yields CDR1 MDHEN and CDR2 SYDVKM. The CDR3 contains 16 residues. Trimming at V came to 7 bases and at J to 3 bases, leaving 10 bases not matched to a gene. This CDR3 reads CASKPTSGELYNEQFF. CDR3 nucleotide sequence: TGTGCCAGCAAACCGACTAGCGGAGAACTCTACAATGAGCAGTTCTTC.

As for this clone: Other nucleotide sequences from this sample produce the same CDR3. The chain recombines TRBV7-8 with TRBJ2-7; D is uncertain. Germline assignment: CDR1 SGHVS and CDR2 FQNEAQ. The ends were cut back, 2 bases at V and 5 bases at J, with 7 bases in the middle. This CDR3 region has 12 residues. For the CDR3, the DNA is TGTGCCAGCAGCTTAAAAGGGAACGAGCAGTACTTC. It encodes CASSLKGNEQYF.

This chain joins TRBV18 and TRBJ2-1; no definite D call. The CDR3 spans 15 residues. The germline gives CDR1 KGHSH, CDR2 LQKENI. Trimming cost V 4 bases and J 0 bases, with 10 bases left between them. In DNA, the CDR3 is TGTGCCAGCTCACAAACAGAGAGCTCCTACAATGAGCAGTTCTTC. This translates into CASSQTESSYNEQFF.

J is TRBJ1-5 and V is TRBV15; D call uncertain. CDR3 length: 12 residues. The V and J ends lost 4 bases and 2 bases respectively, with 3 bases between them. Per germline, CDR1 LNHNV and CDR2 YYDKDF (reference sequence). The CDR3 nucleotides read TGTGCCACCAGCAATGGCAATCAGCCCCAGCATTTT. This sequence encodes CATSNGNQPQHF.

This rearrangement joins TRBV5-1 to TRBJ2-2, with 11 nucleotides matching TRBD2. Germline loops: CDR1 SGHRS, CDR2 YFSETQ. J was trimmed by 4 bases and V by 4 bases; bases with no gene match: 6. This CDR3 region has 16 residues. In DNA form, the CDR3 reads TGCGCCAGCAGCGACGGACTAGCGGGTGTCACCGGGGAGCTGTTTTTT. This gives the protein CASSDGLAGVTGELFF.

J is TRBJ2-1 and V is TRBV9; 9 bases are shared with TRBD2. Trimming cost V 2 bases and J 8 bases; bases outside gene matches: 11. The CDR3 is made up of 16 amino acids. The V gene's germline CDR1 is SGDLS and CDR2 YYNGEE. The CDR3 sequence: CASSVGGGRAYHEQFF. CDR3 nucleotides: TGTGCCAGCAGCGTTGGAGGCGGGAGGGCCTATCATGAGCAGTTCTTC.

The chain has TRBV5-4 and TRBJ1-2; D is possibly TRBD1 (5 bases). Between the trimmed V and J ends, which lost 4 bases and 8 bases, there was a span of 21 bases. Germline CDR1 SGHNT, CDR2 YYREEE (reference sequence). The CDR3 has 15 residues. In nucleotides, the CDR3 is TGTGCCAGCAGCATCCAAAAACGGGACCTGGGGGGCTACACCTTC. This translates into CASSIQKRDLGGYTF.

This chain connects TRBV10-2 to TRBJ1-2; TRBD1 agrees at 7 bases. Germline CDR1 WSHSY, CDR2 SAAADI. V gave up 2 bases and J gave up 5 bases; unmatched junction bases: 5. The CDR3 consists of 14 residues. In DNA, the CDR3 is TGCGCCAGCAGTGAGCGAGGGGGCAGTTATGGCTACACCTTC. It is translated as CASSERGGSYGYTF.

This clone was recorded once. The germline gene is not matched at one end of the junction; a read error may be the cause. The chain has TRBV5-1 and TRBJ2-3, with TRBD2 matching over 11 bases. CDR3 length equals 18 residues. Germline CDR1 SGHRS, CDR2 YFSETQ. The CDR3: CASSLALSGRAETDTQYF. CDR3 in DNA: TGCGCCAGCAGTTTGGCCCTTAGCGGGAGGGCCGAGACAGATACGCAGTATTTT.

The V and J genes are TRBV27 and TRBJ2-7, with D unclear. Deletions cut 6 bases from V and 7 bases from J, with 16 bases between. CDR3 length: 13 residues. The germline V gene has CDR1 MNHEY and CDR2 SMNVEV (reference sequence). The CDR3, as DNA: TGTGCCAGCAGCCGCAACAGTGGCAATGAGCAGTACTTC. Its translation is CASSRNSGNEQYF.

The DNA for the CDR3 is TGTGCCAGCAGCCCAGGGGGTAGCGGGAACACAGATACGCAGTATTTT. Residues: CASSPGGSGNTDTQYF. The chain has TRBV9 and TRBJ2-3, with D maybe TRBD2 (8 bases). The germline V gene encodes CDR1 SGDLS and CDR2 YYNGEE. V shed 4 bases and J shed 2 bases, with 17 bases lying between them. The CDR3 is made up of 16 amino acids. The full variable domain, completed using reference TRBV9 and TRBJ2-3, is DSGVTQTPKHLITATGQRVTLRCSPRSGDLSVYWYQQSLDQGLQFLIQYYNGEERAKGNILERFSAQQFPDLHSELNLSSLELGDSALYFCASSPGGSGNTDTQYFGPGTRLTVL.

The genes are TRBV4-3 and TRBJ2-5; D is ambiguous. The length of the CDR3 is 11 residues. The V gene lost 8 bases and the J gene lost 3 bases, with 7 bases spanning the gap. Looked up from germline, CDR1 is LGHNA and CDR2 is YSLEER. The CDR3 loop is CASRWKETQYF. The CDR3 nucleotides are TGCGCCAGCCGATGGAAAGAGACCCAGTACTTC.

The chain combines TRBV2 with TRBJ2-5; D remains unclear. The germline V and J ends were trimmed by 3 bases and 2 bases, with 4 bases remaining between them. This CDR3 is 12 amino acids long. CDR1 SNHLY and CDR2 FYNNEI come from the germline V gene. CDR3 nucleotides: TGTGCCAGCAGTGATCGGCAAGAGACCCAGTACTTC. This codes for CASSDRQETQYF.

This clone was found once. Here the CDR3 reads CASSLVSGMDEQFF. The CDR3 region has the DNA TGTGCCAGCAGCTTAGTATCCGGGATGGATGAGCAGTTCTTC. The chain has TRBV7-9 and TRBJ2-1; TRBD2 might be the D (5 bases). V lost 1 base and J lost 8, with 12 bases in between. CDR1 is SEHNR and CDR2 is FQNEAQ in the germline V gene (reference sequence). CDR3 length equals 14 residues.

The gene calls are TRBV10-3 and TRBJ2-5, with D possibly being TRBD1 (5 bases). From germline, CDR1 is ENHRY and CDR2 SYGVKD. Trimming cost V 3 bases and J 2 bases, with 13 bases left between them. The CDR3 totals 15 residues. Written as DNA, the CDR3 is TGTGCCATCAGTGAAATAGGGGCGTCACAAGAGACCCAGTACTTC. It yields the protein CAISEIGASQETQYF.

This clone was counted only a few times. V gene TRBV7-9 combines with J gene TRBJ2-1; D gene unclear. CDR3 length: 11 residues. The V end was cut by 11 bases, the J end by 8 bases, with 13 bases between. The germline CDR1 and CDR2 sequences are SEHNR and FQNEAQ (reference sequence). In DNA, the CDR3 is TGTGCCGGCCGTTTAGACGATGAGCAGTTCTTC. Translated, it gives CAGRLDDEQFF.